This T cell receptor (beta chain) came from a study of blood T cell repertoires in COVID-19. This clone was detected a few times. The V segment lost 4 bases and the J segment 1 base; nucleotides outside the gene matches: 1. The CDR3 totals 14 residues. CDR1 and CDR2 (germline): SGHNT, YYREEE (reference sequence). Authors' data handling: From reference gene primer amplification, estimates of nucleated cell counts were derived. The data were produced by immunoSEQ multiplex PCR, yet TCRdb's version contains in-frame clones alone and is incomplete. V and J calls and clone size are as listed in that table; D and trimming were resolved from the DNA. The repertoire holds roughly 330,000 clones, with roughly 90% as singletons.

The sample comprised peripheral blood. This chain joins TRBV5-4 and TRBJ1-1, with 10 bases identical to TRBD1. This clonotype was sampled from a woman in her forties or fifties with active or convalescent COVID-19. CDR3 DNA: TGTGCCAGCAGCCGGACAGGGGGGAACACTGAAGCTTTCTTT. Its translation: CASSRTGGNTEAFF.